This T cell receptor (delta chain) was identified in a study of gammadelta T cells in human blood. Notes on the study in general: Microbial exposure appeared to drive polyclonal γδ T cell expansion after birth.

The junction had 17 bases not matched to a gene; V was cut back by 0 bases and J by 3 bases. The V gene's germline CDR1 is GEAIGNYY and CDR2 EKD. The CDR3 covers 19 residues. Comments on this clone: Its specificity is unknown. TCRdb records a much larger clone's protein for this DNA, with a difference at residue 13 that likely arises from a read error; the protein given is the translation of the DNA.

TCRdb reanalysed the RT-PCR reads with CATT. Here the sample spans around 950 delta-chain clones, about 34% being singletons. The sequence was collected from a human donor. The sample consisted of Vgamma9Vdelta2 gamma-delta T cells from infant blood. V and J are TRDV2 and TRDJ1, with 8 bases lining up with TRDD3. The J gene, missing from TCRdb, was assigned here through DNA to germline matching. CDR3 in amino acids: CACDTLTTRGIDEADKLIF. The CDR3 nucleotides read TGTGCCTGTGACACCCTTACGACTCGGGGGATAGATGAGGCCGATAAACTCATCTTT.